This passage covers 31 T cell receptor beta chains from one sample sequenced in a study of cytomegalovirus exposure and HLA in healthy donors. With 60 Vbeta and 13 Jbeta primers, the PCR was carried out. Repertoires were generated with immunoSEQ multiplex PCR, while TCRdb's copy carries only in-frame clones and drops some. Here the sample spans approximately 110,000 clones, around 80% being singletons. Sequenced: PBMCs. The receptors stem from a woman aged 25 to 39 in good health and CMV-seronegative.

The rearrangement uses TRBV10-1 and TRBJ2-7; possibly TRBD1 for D (5 bases). The CDR3 is made up of 12 amino acids. Germline CDR1 and CDR2: WNHNN and SYGVQD (reference sequence). V lost 10 bases and J lost 5, with 15 bases in between. The CDR3 reads CANTGQSNEQYF. The CDR3 DNA reads as TGCGCCAACACCGGACAATCCAACGAGCAGTACTTC.

This clone was seen only a few times. CDR3 nucleotide sequence: TGTGCCAGCAGCGTAGGGGGCGGGGGGCTATCCACCGGGGAGCTGTTTTTT. Amino acids: CASSVGGGGLSTGELFF. This chain connects TRBV9 to TRBJ2-2, with 8 bases lining up with TRBD2. The CDR3 spans 17 residues. Trimming took 0 bases from V and 4 from J; bases not matched to a gene: 8. Germline V gene data show CDR1 as SGDLS and CDR2 as YYNGEE.

The V gene is TRBV6-5, the J gene TRBJ1-2; 7 bases fit TRBD1. The CDR3 is made up of 16 amino acids. Looked up from germline, CDR1 is MNHEY and CDR2 is SVGAGI. The V and J ends lost 0 bases and 4 bases, in that order; junction bases with no gene match: 8. The CDR3 spells CASSYSVGQMRYGYTF. The CDR3 DNA sequence: TGTGCCAGCAGTTACTCGGTGGGACAGATGCGCTATGGCTACACCTTC.

V gene TRBV6-5 combines with J gene TRBJ2-3; a possible D gene is TRBD2 (6 bases). CDR1 and CDR2 from the germline V gene are MNHEY and SVGAGI. Trimming pared 4 bases from V and 4 bases from J, leaving 15 bases between. The CDR3 extends over 15 amino acids. The CDR3 spells CASSFGRGPSDTQYF. The CDR3 DNA follows: TGTGCCAGCAGTTTTGGGCGGGGACCTTCAGATACGCAGTATTTT.

This clone was detected only once. The chain is built from TRBV29-1 and TRBJ2-6, with TRBD1 identical over 8 bases. This CDR3 region has 12 residues. Germline CDR1 SQVTM, CDR2 ANQGSEA. V lost 7 bases and J lost 6; bases outside the gene matches: 2. The CDR3 is CSARGQANVLTF. DNA of the CDR3: TGCAGCGCCAGGGGGCAGGCCAACGTCCTGACTTTC. Filled out from reference TRBV29-1 and TRBJ2-6, the complete variable domain reads SAVISQKPSRDICQRGTSLTIQCQVDSQVTMMFWYRQQPGQSLTLIATANQGSEATYESGFVIDKFPISRPNLTFSTLTVSNMSPEDSSIYLCSARGQANVLTFGAGSRLTVL.

This clone turned up a few times. V gene TRBV10-3 combines with J gene TRBJ2-3; TRBD2 might be the D (5 bases). The CDR3 runs to 11 residues. CDR1 is ENHRY and CDR2 is SYGVKD in the germline V gene. V shed 10 bases and J shed 1 base, with 6 bases lying between them. The DNA of the CDR3 is TGTGCCACCGGGGGCACAGATACGCAGTATTTT. This sequence encodes CATGGTDTQYF.

This clone was counted once. The V and J genes are TRBV6-5 and TRBJ2-3; no clear D. Germline V gene data show CDR1 as MNHEY and CDR2 as SVGAGI. Trimming left V 7 bases short and J 1 base short, with 15 bases between. The CDR3 is 15 residues long. The CDR3 sequence: CASTQAGWGTDTQYF. The CDR3 DNA follows: TGTGCCAGCACCCAGGCTGGTTGGGGCACAGATACGCAGTATTTT.

This chain joins TRBV2 and TRBJ1-5; 11 nucleotides match TRBD1. Per germline, CDR1 SNHLY and CDR2 FYNNEI. Trimming cost V 6 bases and J 1 base; bases outside gene matches: 2. The length of the CDR3 is 15 residues. CDR3 loop: CASRDRGQSNQPQHF. The DNA for the CDR3 is TGTGCCAGCAGGGACAGGGGGCAAAGCAATCAGCCCCAGCATTTT.

Written as DNA, the CDR3 is TGCGCCAGCAGCCAAGGGACTACACCTAACTCCTATGGCTACACCTTC. Translation: CASSQGTTPNSYGYTF. The J gene is TRBJ1-2, the V gene TRBV4-1; no clear D gene. The V gene's germline CDR1 is MGHRA and CDR2 YSYEKL. This CDR3 region has 16 residues. With 1 base removed from V and 4 bases from J, the gap between germline ends came to 16 bases.

This clone was detected a few times. The rearrangement uses TRBV7-3 and TRBJ2-5, with TRBD2 as a possible D gene (6 bases). Germline assignment: CDR1 SGHTA and CDR2 FQGTGA. The CDR3 runs to 13 residues. Trimming pared 6 bases from V and 4 bases from J, leaving 12 bases between. CDR3 nucleotides: TGTGCCAGCAGTGTGGGGGGACGAGAGACCCAGTACTTC. Protein product: CASSVGGRETQYF.

The V call is TRBV6-5, the J call TRBJ1-2, with D tentatively TRBD1 (6 bases). The V end lost 7 bases, the J end lost 3 bases, and 15 bases lay between the germline ends. The CDR3 is made up of 14 amino acids. CDR1 and CDR2 from the germline V gene are MNHEY and SVGAGI. The CDR3 bases are TGTGCCAGCACCCTGGGGGGGCTTGACTATGGCTACACCTTC. This translates into CASTLGGLDYGYTF.

V usage is TRBV6-5 and J usage is TRBJ2-1; 7 bases line up with TRBD1. Germline V gene lookup returns CDR1 MNHEY and CDR2 SVGAGI. The ends lost 2 bases at V and 5 bases at J; junction bases unmatched: 6. This CDR3 comprises 15 residues. CDR3: CASSYTGAGDNEQFF. CDR3 sequence (DNA): TGTGCCAGCAGTTACACAGGGGCAGGGGACAATGAGCAGTTCTTC.

The chain carries TRBV7-3 and TRBJ1-3; TRBD1 is a possible D gene (6 bases). V lost 1 base to trimming and J lost 0 bases, with 13 bases between them. Germline CDR1 SGHTA, CDR2 FQGTGA. CDR3 length equals 17 residues. The chain's CDR3 is CASSLSGGEDSGNTIYF. CDR3 bases: TGTGCCAGCAGCTTAAGCGGGGGCGAGGACTCTGGAAACACCATATATTTT.

This clone appeared once. The V and J genes are TRBV6-5 and TRBJ2-3; tentatively, D is TRBD2 (5 bases). The germline CDR1 and CDR2 sequences are MNHEY and SVGAGI. V was pared by 0 bases and J by 5 bases, with 6 bases between. The CDR3 spans 13 residues. The CDR3 region is CASSYSRGDTQYF. In DNA form, the CDR3 reads TGTGCCAGCAGTTACTCCCGGGGAGATACGCAGTATTTT.

This clone was detected only a few times. V and J are TRBV5-1 and TRBJ1-4, with 10 bases aligning to TRBD1. The CDR3 is 15 residues long. With 4 bases clipped from V and 7 bases from J, the junction kept 7 bases outside the gene matches. Per germline, CDR1 SGHRS and CDR2 YFSETQ. CDR3 amino acids: CASSERTGGLEKLFF. The CDR3 bases are TGCGCCAGCAGCGAACGGACAGGGGGACTTGAAAAACTGTTTTTT.

The chain employs TRBV4-3 and TRBJ2-4; 7 bases fit TRBD1. CDR1 LGHNA and CDR2 YSLEER come from the germline V gene. This CDR3 region has 16 residues. The ends lost 0 bases at V and 7 bases at J; junction bases unmatched: 9. CDR3 protein: CASSQDADRVSNIQYF. The CDR3 DNA sequence: TGCGCCAGCAGCCAAGATGCCGACAGGGTGAGCAACATTCAGTACTTC.

The gene calls are TRBV29-1 and TRBJ1-6; perhaps TRBD1 as D (6 bases). Germline-derived CDR1 and CDR2 are SQVTM and ANQGSEA. This CDR3 spans 13 amino acids. V was shortened by 7 bases and J by 7 bases, with 14 bases between the two germline ends. DNA of the CDR3: TGCAGCGCGTTATCGGGGGGCAATTCACCCCTCCACTTT. Amino acid sequence: CSALSGGNSPLHF.

This clone was seen a few times. V gene TRBV5-1 combines with J gene TRBJ2-3; 12 bases match TRBD1. The ends lost 3 bases at V and 1 base at J; junction bases unmatched: 3. Germline CDR1 reads SGHRS; CDR2 reads YFSETQ. The CDR3 sequence is 16 residues long. For the CDR3, the DNA is TGCGCCAGCAGCTCGGGACAGGGGGCAGGCACAGATACGCAGTATTTT. Residues: CASSSGQGAGTDTQYF.

This chain connects TRBV4-1 to TRBJ1-3; maybe TRBD1 (6 bases). The CDR3 is 16 amino acids. V gave up 4 bases and J gave up 2 bases, with 15 bases separating them. Germline V gene sequence: CDR1 MGHRA, CDR2 YSYEKL. As DNA, the CDR3 is TGCGCCAGCAGCCGCACAGGGTTTTACGCTGGAAACACCATATATTTT. It specifies CASSRTGFYAGNTIYF.

This rearrangement joins TRBV6-5 to TRBJ1-2, with unresolved D. CDR1 is MNHEY and CDR2 is SVGAGI in the germline V gene. V was pared by 6 bases and J by 4 bases, with 15 bases between. The CDR3 length is 14 residues. DNA for the CDR3: TGTGCCAGCAGCTCTACCCGACTGGGCTATGGCTACACCTTC. It translates to CASSSTRLGYGYTF.

J is TRBJ2-4 and V is TRBV7-2, with TRBD1 as a possible D gene (5 bases). V lost 5 bases and J 2 bases, leaving 13 bases between the germline ends. Germline V gene data show CDR1 as SGHTA and CDR2 as FQGNSA. The CDR3 covers 15 residues. This chain's CDR3 is CASSPLKGPKNIQYF. The CDR3 DNA is TGTGCCAGCAGCCCACTGAAGGGGCCCAAAAACATTCAGTACTTC.

The chain uses TRBV11-2 and TRBJ2-5, with 8 bases matching TRBD2. After removal of 1 base from V and 2 bases from J, the junction contained 0 bases not matched to a gene. CDR1 SGHAT and CDR2 FQNNGV come from the germline V gene. The CDR3 extends over 14 amino acids. CDR3 loop: CASSLAGGQETQYF. For the CDR3, the DNA is TGTGCCAGCAGCTTAGCGGGAGGGCAAGAGACCCAGTACTTC.

The chain uses TRBV6-5 and TRBJ1-1; 7 nucleotides match TRBD1. The V gene end was trimmed by 5 bases and the J gene end by 13 bases; junction bases not matched to a gene: 13. CDR1 MNHEY and CDR2 SVGAGI come from the germline V gene. The CDR3 runs 13 residues. The CDR3 DNA reads as TGTGCCAGCAGTGCTTCGGGACAGCCTCGTGATTTCTTT. Residues: CASSASGQPRDFF.

This clone appeared a few times. The V gene is TRBV5-1, the J gene TRBJ2-3, with D tentatively TRBD1 (5 bases). Germline CDR1 is SGHRS and CDR2 is YFSETQ. The CDR3 consists of 14 residues. Deletions cut 5 bases from V and 1 base from J, with 11 bases between. CDR3 loop: CASRGVQGTDTQYF. The CDR3 coding sequence is TGCGCCAGCAGAGGGGTACAAGGCACAGATACGCAGTATTTT. The whole variable domain, remainder taken from reference TRBV5-1 and TRBJ2-3, is KAGVTQTPRYLIKTRGQQVTLSCSPISGHRSVSWYQQTPGQGLQFLFEYFSETQRNKGNFPGRFSGRQFSNSRSEMNVSTLELGDSALYLCASRGVQGTDTQYFGPGTRLTVL.

V and J are TRBV5-1 and TRBJ1-1; 7 positions match TRBD1. V was pared by 4 bases and J by 3 bases, with 12 bases of the junction left unmatched. Germline lookup yields CDR1 SGHRS and CDR2 YFSETQ. The length of the CDR3 is 16 residues. CDR3 DNA sequence: TGCGCCAGCAGCCCCGCCCCGACAGGGACAGACACTGAAGCTTTCTTT. Amino acid sequence: CASSPAPTGTDTEAFF. Full variable domain (rest looked up from reference TRBV5-1 and TRBJ1-1): KAGVTQTPRYLIKTRGQQVTLSCSPISGHRSVSWYQQTPGQGLQFLFEYFSETQRNKGNFPGRFSGRQFSNSRSEMNVSTLELGDSALYLCASSPAPTGTDTEAFFGQGTRLTVV.

This clone was recorded once. This chain uses TRBV2 with TRBJ1-4; D possibly corresponds to TRBD1 (6 bases). The CDR3 totals 13 residues. Germline V CDR1 and CDR2: SNHLY, FYNNEI. Trimming took 8 bases from V and 4 from J, leaving 11 bases between them. The CDR3 DNA follows: TGTGCCAGCGGGGGGGGCTTTAATGAAAAACTGTTTTTT. This codes for CASGGGFNEKLFF.

The chain is built from TRBV4-2 and TRBJ2-1; 11 positions agree with TRBD2. V shed 0 bases and J 4 bases; nucleotides not matched to a gene: 5. From germline, CDR1 is LGHNA and CDR2 YNFKEQ. The CDR3 totals 17 residues. The CDR3 sequence is CASSQEPGLAEYNEQFF. The CDR3 DNA sequence: TGTGCCAGCAGCCAAGAACCGGGACTAGCGGAGTACAATGAGCAGTTCTTC.

This chain connects TRBV11-2 to TRBJ2-2; D is uncertain. V lost 5 bases and J 6 bases, leaving 16 bases between the germline ends. The CDR3 length is 15 residues. Germline CDR1 reads SGHAT; CDR2 reads FQNNGV. The DNA of the CDR3 is TGTGCCAGCAGCCTCAGCCATGATGGGCCCGGGGAGCTGTTTTTT. Translating it yields CASSLSHDGPGELFF.

The V call is TRBV6-1, the J call TRBJ2-7, with D possibly matching TRBD2 (5 bases). In germline, CDR1 is MNHNS, CDR2 SASEGT. Trimming stripped 6 bases from V and 3 bases from J, with 18 bases between. The CDR3 is made up of 15 amino acids. The CDR3 DNA reads as TGTGCCAGCAGATCCCCAAGCGGAGGTCTCTACGAGCAGTACTTC. It yields the protein CASRSPSGGLYEQYF.

This chain's CDR3 is CASSLDPSGGLTDTQYF. The DNA of the CDR3 is TGCGCCAGCAGCTTGGATCCTAGCGGGGGACTCACAGATACGCAGTATTTT. The chain is built from TRBV5-1 and TRBJ2-3, with TRBD2 matching over 10 bases. Trimming cost V 0 bases and J 2 bases; bases outside gene matches: 6. Germline V CDR1 and CDR2: SGHRS, YFSETQ. The CDR3 loop spans 17 amino acids.

The chain employs TRBV19 and TRBJ1-2; no clear D. This CDR3 contains 14 residues. The V gene's germline CDR1 is LNHDA and CDR2 SQIVND (reference sequence). Deletions cut 5 bases from V and 4 bases from J, with 14 bases between. CDR3 loop: CASSVTAAGYGYTF. The CDR3, as DNA: TGTGCCAGTAGTGTAACAGCAGCCGGCTATGGCTACACCTTC. Filled out from reference TRBV19 and TRBJ1-2, the complete variable domain reads DGGITQSPKYLFRKEGQNVTLSCEQNLNHDAMYWYRQDPGQGLRLIYYSQIVNDFQKGDIAEGYSVSREKKESFPLTVTSAQKNPTAFYLCASSVTAAGYGYTFGSGTRLTVV.